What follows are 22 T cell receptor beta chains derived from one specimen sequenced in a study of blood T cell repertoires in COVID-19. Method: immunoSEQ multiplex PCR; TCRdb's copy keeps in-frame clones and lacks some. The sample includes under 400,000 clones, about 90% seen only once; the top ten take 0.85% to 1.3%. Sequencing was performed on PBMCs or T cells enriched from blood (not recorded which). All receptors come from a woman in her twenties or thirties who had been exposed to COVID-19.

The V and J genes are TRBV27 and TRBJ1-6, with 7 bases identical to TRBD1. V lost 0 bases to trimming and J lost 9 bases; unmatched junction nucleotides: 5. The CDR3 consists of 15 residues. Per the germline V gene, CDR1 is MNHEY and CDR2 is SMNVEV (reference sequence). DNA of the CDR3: TGTGCCAGCAGTTTATCGAAGGGGGCCTTTTCACCCCTCCACTTT. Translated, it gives CASSLSKGAFSPLHF.

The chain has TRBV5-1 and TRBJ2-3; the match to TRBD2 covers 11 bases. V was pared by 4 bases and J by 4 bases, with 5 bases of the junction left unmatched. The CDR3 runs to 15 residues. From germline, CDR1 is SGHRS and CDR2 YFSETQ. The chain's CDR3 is CASSLGLAVADTQYF. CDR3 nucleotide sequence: TGCGCCAGCAGCCTGGGACTAGCGGTGGCAGATACGCAGTATTTT.

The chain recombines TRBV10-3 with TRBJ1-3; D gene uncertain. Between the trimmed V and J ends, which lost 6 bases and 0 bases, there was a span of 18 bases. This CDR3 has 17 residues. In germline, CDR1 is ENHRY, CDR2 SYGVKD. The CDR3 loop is CAISEGSPGNSGNTIYF. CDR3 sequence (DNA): TGTGCCATCAGCGAGGGAAGTCCAGGAAACTCTGGAAACACCATATATTTT.

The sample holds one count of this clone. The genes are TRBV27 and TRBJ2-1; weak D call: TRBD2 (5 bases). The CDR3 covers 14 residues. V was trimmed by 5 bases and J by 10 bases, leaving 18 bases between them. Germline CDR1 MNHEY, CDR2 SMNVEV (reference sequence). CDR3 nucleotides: TGTGCCAGCAGTCAAAACCGGACTCGCAGGGAGCAGTTCTTC. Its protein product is CASSQNRTRREQFF.

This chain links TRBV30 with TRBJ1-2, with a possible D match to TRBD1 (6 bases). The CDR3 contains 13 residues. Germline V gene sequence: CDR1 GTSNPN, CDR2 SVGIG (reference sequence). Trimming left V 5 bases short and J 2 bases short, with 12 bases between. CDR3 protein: CAWATGTNYGYTF. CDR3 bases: TGTGCCTGGGCTACAGGGACCAACTATGGCTACACCTTC.

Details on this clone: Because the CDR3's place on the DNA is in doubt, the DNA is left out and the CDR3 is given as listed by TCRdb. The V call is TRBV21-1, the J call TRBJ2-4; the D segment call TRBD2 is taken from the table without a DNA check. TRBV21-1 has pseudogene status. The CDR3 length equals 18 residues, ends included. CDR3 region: CASSDPFGAGNDKNIQYF.

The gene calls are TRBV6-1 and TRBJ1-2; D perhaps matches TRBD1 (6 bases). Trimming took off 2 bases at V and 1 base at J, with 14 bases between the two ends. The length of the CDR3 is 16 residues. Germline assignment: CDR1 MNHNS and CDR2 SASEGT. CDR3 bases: TGTGCCAGCAGTGAAAGAGGGGGTCCCCTTAACTATGGCTACACCTTC. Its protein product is CASSERGGPLNYGYTF.

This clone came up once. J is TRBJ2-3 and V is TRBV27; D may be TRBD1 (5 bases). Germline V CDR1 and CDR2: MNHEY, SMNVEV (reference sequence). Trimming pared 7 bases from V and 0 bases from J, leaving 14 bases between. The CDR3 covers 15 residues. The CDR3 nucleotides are TGTGCCAGCACAGATACAGGAGCTAGCACAGATACGCAGTATTTT. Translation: CASTDTGASTDTQYF.

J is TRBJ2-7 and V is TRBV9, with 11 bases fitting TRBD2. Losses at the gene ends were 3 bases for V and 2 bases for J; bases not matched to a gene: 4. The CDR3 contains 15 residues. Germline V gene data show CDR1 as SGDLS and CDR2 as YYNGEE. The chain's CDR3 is CASSAGTSGPYEQYF. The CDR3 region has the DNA TGTGCCAGCAGCGCCGGGACTAGCGGACCCTACGAGCAGTACTTC.

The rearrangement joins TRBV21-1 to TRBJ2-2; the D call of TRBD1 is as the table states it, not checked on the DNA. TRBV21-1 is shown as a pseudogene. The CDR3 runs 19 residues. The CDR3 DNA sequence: TGTGCCAGCAAAAGGCCCAGACGACCGGGACAGGGAAACACCGGGGAGCTGTTTTTT. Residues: CASKRPRRPGQGNTGELFF.

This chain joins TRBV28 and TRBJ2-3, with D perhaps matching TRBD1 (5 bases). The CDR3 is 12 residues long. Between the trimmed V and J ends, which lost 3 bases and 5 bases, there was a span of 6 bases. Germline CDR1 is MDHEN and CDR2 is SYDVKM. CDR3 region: CASSFRGDTQYF. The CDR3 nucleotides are TGTGCCAGCAGTTTTAGGGGAGATACGCAGTATTTT.

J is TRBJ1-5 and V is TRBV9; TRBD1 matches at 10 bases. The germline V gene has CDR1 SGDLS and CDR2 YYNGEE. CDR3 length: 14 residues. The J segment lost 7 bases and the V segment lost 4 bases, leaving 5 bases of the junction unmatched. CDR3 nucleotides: TGTGCCAGCAGCTTCCGGGACAGGGGACAGCCCCAGCATTTT. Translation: CASSFRDRGQPQHF.

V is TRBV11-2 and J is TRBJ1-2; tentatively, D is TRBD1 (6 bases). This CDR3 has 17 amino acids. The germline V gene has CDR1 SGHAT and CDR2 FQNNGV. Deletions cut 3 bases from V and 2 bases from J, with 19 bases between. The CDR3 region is CASSFRGHASPNYGYTF. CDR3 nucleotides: TGTGCCAGCAGCTTTAGGGGACACGCCTCACCAAACTATGGCTACACCTTC.

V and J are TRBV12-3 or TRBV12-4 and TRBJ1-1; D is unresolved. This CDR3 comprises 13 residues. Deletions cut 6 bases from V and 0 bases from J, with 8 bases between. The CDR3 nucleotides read TGTGCCAGCAGCCGACGGGTGAACACTGAAGCTTTCTTT. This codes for CASSRRVNTEAFF.

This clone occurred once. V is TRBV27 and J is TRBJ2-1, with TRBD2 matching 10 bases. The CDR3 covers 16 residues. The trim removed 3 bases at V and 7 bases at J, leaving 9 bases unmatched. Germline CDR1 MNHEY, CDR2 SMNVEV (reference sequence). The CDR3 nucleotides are TGTGCCAGCAGTTTCGGGACTAGCGCCTCTAGGAATGAGCAGTTCTTC. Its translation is CASSFGTSASRNEQFF.

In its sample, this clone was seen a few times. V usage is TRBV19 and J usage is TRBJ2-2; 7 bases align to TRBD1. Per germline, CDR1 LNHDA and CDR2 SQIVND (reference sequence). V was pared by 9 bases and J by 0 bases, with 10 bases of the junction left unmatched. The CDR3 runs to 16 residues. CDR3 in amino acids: CASLQGIPTNTGELFF. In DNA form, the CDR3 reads TGTGCCAGCCTACAGGGGATACCCACGAACACCGGGGAGCTGTTTTTT.

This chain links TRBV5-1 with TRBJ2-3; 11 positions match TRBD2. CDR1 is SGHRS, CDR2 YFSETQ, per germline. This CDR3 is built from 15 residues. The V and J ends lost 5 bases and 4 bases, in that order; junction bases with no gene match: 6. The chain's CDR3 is CASRPLAGGADTQYF. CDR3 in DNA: TGCGCCAGCAGACCTCTAGCGGGAGGCGCAGATACGCAGTATTTT.

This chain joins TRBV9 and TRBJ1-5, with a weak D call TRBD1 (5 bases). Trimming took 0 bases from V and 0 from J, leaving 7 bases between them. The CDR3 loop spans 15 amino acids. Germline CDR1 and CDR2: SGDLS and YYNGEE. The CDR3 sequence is CASSVGGLSNQPQHF. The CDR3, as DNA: TGTGCCAGCAGCGTAGGGGGACTTAGCAATCAGCCCCAGCATTTT.

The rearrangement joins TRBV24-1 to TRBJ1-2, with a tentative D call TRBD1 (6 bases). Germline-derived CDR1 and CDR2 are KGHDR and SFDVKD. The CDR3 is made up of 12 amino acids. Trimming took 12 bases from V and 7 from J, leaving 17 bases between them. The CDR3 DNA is TGTGCCTTTAGGACAGCTAGTGGTGGCTACACCTTC. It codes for CAFRTASGGYTF.

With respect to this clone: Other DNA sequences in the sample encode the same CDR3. The CDR3 nucleotides read TGTGCCAGCAGTTTATCCGACAGGGTCGGCTACACCTTC. Translated: CASSLSDRVGYTF. The chain uses TRBV28 and TRBJ1-2, with TRBD1 identical over 7 bases. This CDR3 spans 13 amino acids. Germline-derived CDR1 and CDR2 are MDHEN and SYDVKM. V was clipped by 1 base and J by 8 bases; unmatched bases: 4.

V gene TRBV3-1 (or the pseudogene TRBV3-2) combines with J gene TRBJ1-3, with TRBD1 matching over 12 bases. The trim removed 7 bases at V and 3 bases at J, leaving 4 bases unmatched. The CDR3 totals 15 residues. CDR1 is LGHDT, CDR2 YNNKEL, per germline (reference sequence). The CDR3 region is CASIGTGGGGNTIYF. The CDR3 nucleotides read TGTGCCAGCATCGGGACAGGGGGCGGTGGAAACACCATATATTTT.

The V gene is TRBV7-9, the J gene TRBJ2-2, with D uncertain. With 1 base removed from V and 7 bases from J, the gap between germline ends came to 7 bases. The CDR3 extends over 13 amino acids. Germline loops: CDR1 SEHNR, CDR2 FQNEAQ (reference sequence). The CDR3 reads CASSLGDRGELFF. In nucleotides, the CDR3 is TGTGCCAGCAGCTTAGGAGATCGCGGGGAGCTGTTTTTT. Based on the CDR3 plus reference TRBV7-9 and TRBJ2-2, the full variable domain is DTGVSQNPRHKITKRGQNVTFRCDPISEHNRLYWYRQTLGQGPEFLTYFQNEAQLEKSRLLSDRFSAERPKGSFSTLEIQRTEQGDSAMYLCASSLGDRGELFFGEGSRLTVL.